Shown below are 2 T cell receptor beta chains from a single sample sequenced in a study. TCRdb processed the RT-PCR reads anew with MiXCR; each CDR3 protein has one entry. The table has almost 700,000 distinct CDR3 sequences, 13% to 15% seen once. Sequenced sample: memory CD4+ T cells from blood. All receptors derive from a female donor in good health, serving as a healthy control.

This clonotype was detected a few times. The V call is TRBV6-6, the J call TRBJ2-7; perhaps TRBD2 as D (6 bases). In germline, CDR1 is MNHNY, CDR2 SVGAGI (reference sequence). CDR3 size: 14 residues. V was trimmed by 1 base and J by 3 bases, leaving 10 bases between them. CDR3 DNA sequence: TGTGCCAGCAGTTACTTAGGAGGGAACTACGAGCAGTACTTC. As protein: CASSYLGGNYEQYF.

The rearrangement joins TRBV12-3 or TRBV12-4 to TRBJ1-1, with 7 bases matching TRBD1. This CDR3 is built from 11 residues. V gave up 6 bases and J gave up 8 bases; unmatched junction bases: 3. For the CDR3, the DNA is TGTGCCAGCAGGGGACAGCAAGAAGCTTTCTTT. Its translation is CASRGQQEAFF.